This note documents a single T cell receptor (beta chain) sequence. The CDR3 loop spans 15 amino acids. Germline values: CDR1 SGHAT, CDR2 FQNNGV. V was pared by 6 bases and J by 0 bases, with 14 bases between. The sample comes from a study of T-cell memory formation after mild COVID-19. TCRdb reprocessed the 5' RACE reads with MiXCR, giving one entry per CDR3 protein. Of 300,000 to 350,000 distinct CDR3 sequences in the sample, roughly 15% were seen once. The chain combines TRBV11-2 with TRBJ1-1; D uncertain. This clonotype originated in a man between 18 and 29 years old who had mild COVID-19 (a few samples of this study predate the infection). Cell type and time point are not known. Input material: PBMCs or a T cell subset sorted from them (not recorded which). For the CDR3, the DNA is TGTGCCAGCAGTCTTAATAGCGTCCTGAACACTGAAGCTTTCTTT. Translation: CASSLNSVLNTEAFF.